This is a list of T cell receptor beta chains from one sample in a study of T cell repertoires in cytomegalovirus infection. TCRdb passed the reads through MiXCR, listing each CDR3 protein once. The table includes around 440,000 distinct CDR3 sequences, 10% to 12% detected once. Sequencing input: PBMCs. These receptors were obtained from a human donor in good health (CMV status not recorded). Some clones in this sample may be carry-over from other donors' samples. Both conserved end residues are part of each CDR3. Each record gives: CDR3 DNA, CDR3 protein, J gene, D gene, clone size, V gene. A D gene is named only where the DNA matches it firmly. Not every row has a clone size; where given, it reads once, few, many or a size class.

cdr3_nt: TGTGCCAGCAGTCCCCGGGACACTCCCGGAAATCAGCCCCAGCATTTT
cdr3_aa: CASSPRDTPGNQPQHF
j_call: TRBJ1-5
d_call: NA
clone_size: many
v_call: TRBV27

cdr3_nt: TGTGCCAGCAGCCAAGAACAGGACAGAATAAACACCATATATTTT
cdr3_aa: CASSQEQDRINTIYF
j_call: TRBJ1-3
d_call: NA
clone_size: few
v_call: TRBV4-2

cdr3_nt: TGTGCCAGCAGCTTATTATCATGGACAGGACCTTTGGAGCAGTACTTC
cdr3_aa: CASSLLSWTGPLEQYF
j_call: TRBJ2-7
d_call: TRBD1
clone_size: many
v_call: TRBV7-9

cdr3_nt: TGTGCCACCAGCAGAGGCGAGGTGGGCGGGAGGGCTGGGGAGCAGTGCTTC
cdr3_aa: CATSRGEVGGRAGEQCF
j_call: TRBJ2-7
d_call: TRBD2
clone_size: many
v_call: TRBV15

cdr3_nt: TGTGCCAGCAGTTACTCTAGGGACAGGAACAATGAGCAGTTCTTC
cdr3_aa: CASSYSRDRNNEQFF
j_call: TRBJ2-1
d_call: TRBD1
clone_size: many
v_call: TRBV6-2/TRBV6-3

cdr3_nt: TGTGCCAGCAGCTTAGAGTACGCGGGGAGCACAGATACGCAGTATTTT
cdr3_aa: CASSLEYAGSTDTQYF
j_call: TRBJ2-3
d_call: NA
clone_size: few
v_call: TRBV7-6

cdr3_nt: TGTGCCAGCAGTGACTCTGGCGGGAACACAGATACGCAGTATTTT
cdr3_aa: CASSDSGGNTDTQYF
j_call: TRBJ2-3
d_call: NA
clone_size: many
v_call: TRBV6-4

cdr3_nt: TGTGCCAGCAGCTTAACTGGCGGGAGGGCATCAGATACGCAGTATTTT
cdr3_aa: CASSLTGGRASDTQYF
j_call: TRBJ2-3
d_call: TRBD2
clone_size: many
v_call: TRBV7-2

cdr3_nt: TGTGCCAGCAGCCAAATGAGGGCCCAGCCCCAGCATTTT
cdr3_aa: CASSQMRAQPQHF
j_call: TRBJ1-5
d_call: NA
clone_size: NA
v_call: TRBV3-1

cdr3_nt: TGTGCCAGCAGCTCCAGAGGGGCGCACGCGGTGACCCAGTACTTC
cdr3_aa: CASSSRGAHAVTQYF
j_call: TRBJ2-5
d_call: NA
clone_size: many
v_call: TRBV11-2

cdr3_nt: TGTGCCAGCAGTTTAACCGGGACAGGGTACTCCTACGAGCAGTACTTC
cdr3_aa: CASSLTGTGYSYEQYF
j_call: TRBJ2-7
d_call: TRBD1
clone_size: many
v_call: TRBV28

cdr3_nt: TGTGCCAGCAGCTCGGGACTCATAGCGGGAGTCCGGGAGACCCAGTACTTC
cdr3_aa: CASSSGLIAGVRETQYF
j_call: TRBJ2-5
d_call: TRBD2
clone_size: many
v_call: TRBV7-2

cdr3_nt: TGTGCCAGCAGAACCACGAGGGCCCCCCTCCACTTT
cdr3_aa: CASRTTRAPLHF
j_call: TRBJ1-6
d_call: NA
clone_size: many
v_call: TRBV6-5

cdr3_nt: TGTGCCAGCTCACCGAATCGGGACACTGAAGCTTTCTTT
cdr3_aa: CASSPNRDTEAFF
j_call: TRBJ1-1
d_call: NA
clone_size: few
v_call: TRBV18

cdr3_nt: TGTGCCAGCAGTGAACTAGCGGGGACCTACAATGAGCAGTTCTTC
cdr3_aa: CASSELAGTYNEQFF
j_call: TRBJ2-1
d_call: TRBD2
clone_size: many
v_call: TRBV2

cdr3_nt: TGTGCCAGCAGCTCCGGGACAGGGTACCAAGAGACCCAGTACTTC
cdr3_aa: CASSSGTGYQETQYF
j_call: TRBJ2-5
d_call: TRBD1
clone_size: many
v_call: TRBV5-5

cdr3_nt: TGCAGTGCTACCCCTTTGAGGGAACACAATCAGCCCCAGCATTTT
cdr3_aa: CSATPLREHNQPQHF
j_call: TRBJ1-5
d_call: NA
clone_size: NA
v_call: TRBV20-1

cdr3_nt: TGTGCCAGCAGCTTAGCGCGGGAGGTCGAGACCCAGTACTTC
cdr3_aa: CASSLAREVETQYF
j_call: TRBJ2-5
d_call: TRBD2
clone_size: NA
v_call: TRBV7-9

cdr3_nt: TGTGCCAGCAGCCGACGAAGCTCCGACACCGGGGAGCTGTTTTTT
cdr3_aa: CASSRRSSDTGELFF
j_call: TRBJ2-2
d_call: NA
clone_size: many
v_call: TRBV5-5